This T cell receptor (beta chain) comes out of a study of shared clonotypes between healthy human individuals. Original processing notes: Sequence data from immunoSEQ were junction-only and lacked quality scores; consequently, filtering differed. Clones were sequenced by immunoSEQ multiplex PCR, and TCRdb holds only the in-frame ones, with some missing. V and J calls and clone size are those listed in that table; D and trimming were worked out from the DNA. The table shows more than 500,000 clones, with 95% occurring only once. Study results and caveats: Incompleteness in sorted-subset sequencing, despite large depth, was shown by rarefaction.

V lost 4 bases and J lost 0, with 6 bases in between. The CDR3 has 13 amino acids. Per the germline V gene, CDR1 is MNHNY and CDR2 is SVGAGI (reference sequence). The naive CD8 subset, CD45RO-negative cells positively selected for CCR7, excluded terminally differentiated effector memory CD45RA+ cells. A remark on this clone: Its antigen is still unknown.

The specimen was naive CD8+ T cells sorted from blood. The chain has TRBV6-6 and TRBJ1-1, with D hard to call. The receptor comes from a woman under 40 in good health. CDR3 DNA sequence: TGTGCCAGCAGTTCAAGCCTGAACACTGAAGCTTTCTTT. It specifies CASSSSLNTEAFF.